Sequencing of this T cell receptor (beta chain) was carried out in a study of T cells in Graves' hyperthyroidism and ophthalmopathy. Study-level findings and limits: Most clonotypes that expanded in the thyroid above 0.001 also showed up in blood. Ophthalmopathy and stable hyperthyroidism were separated by a 13 V-J model.

The V end lost 0 bases, the J end lost 4 bases, and 9 bases lay between the germline ends. CDR1 and CDR2 from the germline V gene are MNHEY and SMNVEV (reference sequence). The CDR3 loop spans 14 amino acids. Using RNA transcripts as the source, TCR beta CDR3 regions were amplified. HTBI primers drove first-round RT-PCR of the TCR CDR3. TCRdb reprocessed the multiplex PCR reads with MiXCR, giving one entry per CDR3 protein. The profile shows approximately 25,000 distinct CDR3 sequences, under 55% of them singletons. This clonotype has at least ten counts. Its specificity is unknown. A lack of ophthalmopathy progression within 18 months defined stable Graves' hyperthyroidism.

This clonotype was obtained from a woman between 25 and 40 years old with Graves' hyperthyroidism. This chain joins TRBV27 and TRBJ1-1; D ambiguous. The specimen sequenced was blood. CDR3 nucleotides: TGTGCCAGCAGTTTATCGTTGCCGGGCACTGAAGCTTTCTTT. Its protein is CASSLSLPGTEAFF.